One and the same sample provided the 4 T cell receptor beta chains below, sequenced in a study of sequential checkpoint blockade in melanoma (dated by TCRdb to the late 2010s). This specimen's treatment or condition label, per the study, means: randomized to nivolumab then ipilimumab (arm A) or the reverse (arm B). Libraries were constructed by the immunoSEQ multiplex PCR assay. Not all clones reach the TCRdb copy of this immuneACCESS table, which keeps in-frame sequences only. Checked studies attribute under half of the gap to unresolved V genes and leave the rest unexplained. Counted in this sample were around 9,100 clones; around 70% of them appeared once. Of the sample, 24% falls within the top ten clones. Here the sequenced sample was CD8+ T cells sorted from blood (inferred from file names), taken from a patient given nivolumab and ipilimumab in sequence. The receptors here all came from a human donor with melanoma.

The chain uses TRBV27 and TRBJ2-2; D remains unclear. The CDR3 consists of 14 residues. V dropped 5 bases and J dropped 6 bases, with 13 bases sitting between them. The V gene's germline CDR1 is MNHEY and CDR2 SMNVEV (reference sequence). CDR3 amino acids: CASSPIPPAGELFF. The CDR3 DNA follows: TGTGCCAGCAGTCCCATACCTCCGGCCGGGGAGCTGTTTTTT.

The chain combines TRBV4-1 with TRBJ2-5, with D hard to call. CDR1 MGHRA and CDR2 YSYEKL come from the germline V gene. Trimming cost V 1 base and J 1 base, with 7 bases left between them. The CDR3 length is 14 residues. As DNA, the CDR3 is TGCGCCAGCAGCCAAGGACTCTCCCAAGAGACCCAGTACTTC. It codes for CASSQGLSQETQYF.

The rearrangement uses TRBV11-3 and TRBJ1-3; D gene ambiguous. CDR3 length: 16 residues. Germline V CDR1 and CDR2: SGHNT, YENEEA. With 4 bases removed from V and 0 bases from J, the gap between germline ends came to 13 bases. This chain's CDR3 is CASSSPGGDSGNTIYF. CDR3 sequence (DNA): TGTGCCAGCAGCTCTCCCGGAGGAGACTCTGGAAACACCATATATTTT.

The chain recombines TRBV6-5 with TRBJ2-7; 13 positions agree with TRBD2. Germline CDR1 and CDR2: MNHEY and SVGAGI. The ends lost 4 bases at V and 3 bases at J; junction bases unmatched: 6. This CDR3 has 16 residues. The CDR3 nucleotides read TGTGCCAGCAGTTTGTGGGGGACTAGCGGGAACTACGAGCAGTACTTC. Encoded protein: CASSLWGTSGNYEQYF.